Given below is one T cell receptor beta chain in context. Its antigen is as yet unknown. The ends lost 0 bases at V and 4 bases at J; junction bases unmatched: 5. The germline V gene encodes CDR1 SGDLS and CDR2 YYNGEE. This CDR3 has 15 amino acids. Through a sample-barcoded 5' primer and a J-beta primer mix, a second PCR was run for about 6 to 11 cycles. Researchers report that a template-switch adaptor with 12 random nucleotides tagged each cDNA molecule. From the 5' RACE reads, TCRdb called clonotypes with MiXCR, one entry per CDR3 protein. The sample consists of hundreds of thousands of distinct CDR3 sequences, approximately 26% of them appearing once. Each sample used at least 7 million PBMCs. These data are taken from a study of blood T cells in healthy people across ages. Overall study results and limits: Higher naive T cell percentage went strongly together with higher TCR beta diversity. Among long-lived donors, naive CD4+ cells were more numerous and diversity higher than in aged donors.

The data were also submitted as part of a second study, on T cells of mothers and their children.

The sample was blood. The source of this sequence is a boy aged 2 to 10 in good health. The J gene is TRBJ2-5, the V gene TRBV9, with 8 nucleotides matching TRBD2. Written as DNA, the CDR3 is TGTGCCAGCAGCGTAGCGGGAGGGCCGGGAGAGACCCAGTACTTC. This encodes CASSVAGGPGETQYF.